Below, 18 T cell receptor beta chains from the same sample are listed, as sequenced in a study of cytomegalovirus exposure and HLA in healthy donors. The PCR used 60 Vbeta and 13 Jbeta primers. Assay: immunoSEQ multiplex PCR; the TCRdb copy retains only in-frame clones and omits some. The sample yields 85,000 to 90,000 clones, around four fifths seen once. The sequenced sample was PBMCs. The receptors were sampled from a man aged 30-40 years in good health and CMV-seronegative.

The CDR3 sequence: CAWTVGQGNGEAFF. Here the CDR3 DNA reads TGTGCCTGGACCGTGGGACAGGGGAATGGTGAAGCTTTCTTT. The chain has TRBV30 and TRBJ1-1, with 10 bases lining up with TRBD1. J lost 7 bases, V lost 4 bases, and 9 bases had no gene match. CDR1 is GTSNPN and CDR2 is SVGIG in the germline V gene (reference sequence). This CDR3 region has 14 residues.

This clone was detected only a few times. The chain combines TRBV7-2 with TRBJ1-1, with 7 bases identical to TRBD1. The junction had 12 bases not matched to a gene; V was cut back by 5 bases and J by 0 bases. Germline CDR1 SGHTA, CDR2 FQGNSA. This CDR3 is 17 amino acids long. The DNA for the CDR3 is TGTGCCAGCAGCATAGGGGGGACAGATATGATGAACACTGAAGCTTTCTTT. Translating it yields CASSIGGTDMMNTEAFF.

The chain carries TRBV5-6 and TRBJ1-4, with 9 bases matching TRBD1. This CDR3 is 17 amino acids long. J was trimmed by 8 bases and V by 4 bases; bases with no gene match: 15. From germline, CDR1 is SGHDT and CDR2 YYEEEE. Written as DNA, the CDR3 is TGTGCCAGCAGCCTCAACTCTGGGACAGGGAGGCGAGAAAAACTGTTTTTT. This codes for CASSLNSGTGRREKLFF.

The J gene is TRBJ1-1, the V gene TRBV30; D gene unclear. The CDR3 totals 12 residues. In germline, CDR1 is GTSNPN, CDR2 SVGIG (reference sequence). V gave up 4 bases and J gave up 0 bases, with 6 bases separating them. The CDR3 reads CAWITLNTEAFF. The CDR3 DNA follows: TGTGCCTGGATCACATTGAACACTGAAGCTTTCTTT.

V is TRBV30 and J is TRBJ1-2, with 9 bases aligning to TRBD1. V dropped 3 bases and J dropped 4; count of bases not matched to a gene: 6. This CDR3 is built from 14 residues. Germline assignment: CDR1 GTSNPN and CDR2 SVGIG (reference sequence). The CDR3 coding sequence is TGTGCCTGGAGGATGGGACAGGGACGCTATGGCTACACCTTC. Protein product: CAWRMGQGRYGYTF.

This rearrangement joins TRBV7-9 to TRBJ1-1; D is perhaps TRBD1 (5 bases). This CDR3 comprises 13 residues. The germline V and J ends were trimmed by 3 bases and 3 bases, with 8 bases remaining between them. The germline V gene has CDR1 SEHNR and CDR2 FQNEAQ (reference sequence). The CDR3 sequence is CASSFGGDTEAFF. As DNA, the CDR3 is TGTGCCAGCAGCTTCGGAGGGGACACTGAAGCTTTCTTT. Together with reference TRBV7-9 and TRBJ1-1, the CDR3 gives the full variable domain: DTGVSQNPRHKITKRGQNVTFRCDPISEHNRLYWYRQTLGQGPEFLTYFQNEAQLEKSRLLSDRFSAERPKGSFSTLEIQRTEQGDSAMYLCASSFGGDTEAFFGQGTRLTVV.

The chain has TRBV28 and TRBJ1-5; TRBD1 aligns across 10 bases. This CDR3 comprises 15 residues. The germline V gene has CDR1 MDHEN and CDR2 SYDVKM. V shed 3 bases and J 6 bases; nucleotides not matched to a gene: 5. CDR3 sequence (DNA): TGTGCCAGCAGTTTCCGGGGACAGGGGATTCAGCCCCAGCATTTT. Translation: CASSFRGQGIQPQHF.

This clone was seen only once. V is TRBV25-1 and J is TRBJ2-2, with 7 bases matching TRBD1. With 2 bases clipped from V and 2 bases from J, the junction kept 5 bases outside the gene matches. The CDR3 runs to 16 residues. Germline CDR1 and CDR2: MGHDK and SYGVNS. The CDR3 loop is CASSEQRQGNTGELFF. CDR3 nucleotides: TGTGCCAGCAGTGAACAGCGACAGGGCAACACCGGGGAGCTGTTTTTT.

The chain has TRBV29-1 and TRBJ2-1, with TRBD1 identical over 8 bases. Germline CDR1 is SQVTM and CDR2 is ANQGSEA. The junction had 6 bases not matched to a gene; V was cut back by 3 bases and J by 14 bases. This CDR3 region has 11 residues. Here the CDR3 reads CSVERADREFF. The DNA of the CDR3 is TGCAGCGTTGAGAGGGCGGACAGGGAGTTCTTC.

V is TRBV28 and J is TRBJ2-1; the D gene is possibly TRBD2 (6 bases). Trimming pared 6 bases from V and 3 bases from J, leaving 12 bases between. The CDR3 spans 14 residues. CDR1 MDHEN and CDR2 SYDVKM come from the germline V gene. CDR3 nucleotides: TGTGCCAGCAGCCCCGGGACTCTCTACAATGAGCAGTTCTTC. This encodes CASSPGTLYNEQFF.

V usage is TRBV7-9 and J usage is TRBJ2-7; TRBD1 is a possible D gene (5 bases). There are 14 residues in the CDR3. Trimming removed 5 bases from V and 4 bases from J, with 15 bases in between. Germline loops: CDR1 SEHNR, CDR2 FQNEAQ (reference sequence). The CDR3 bases are TGTGCCAGCAGCCCCCGCGAAAAGGGGTACGAGCAGTACTTC. This gives the protein CASSPREKGYEQYF. The full variable domain, its missing parts supplied by reference TRBV7-9 and TRBJ2-7, is DTGVSQNPRHKITKRGQNVTFRCDPISEHNRLYWYRQTLGQGPEFLTYFQNEAQLEKSRLLSDRFSAERPKGSFSTLEIQRTEQGDSAMYLCASSPREKGYEQYFGPGTRLTVT.

This sequence joins TRBV11-3 and TRBJ2-7, with a tentative D call TRBD1 (7 bases). The CDR3 covers 16 residues. The V end lost 5 bases, the J end lost 3 bases, and 20 bases lay between the germline ends. CDR1 SGHNT and CDR2 YENEEA come from the germline V gene. As DNA, the CDR3 is TGTGCCAGCAGCCTGAGGAGGGGGCTAGAATACTACGAGCAGTACTTC. Amino acid sequence: CASSLRRGLEYYEQYF.

In its sample, this clone was seen once. The chain employs TRBV20-1 and TRBJ1-1; D not certain. V was trimmed by 5 bases and J by 0 bases, leaving 4 bases between them. Germline CDR1 and CDR2: DFQATT and SNEGSKA (reference sequence). The CDR3 consists of 11 residues. CDR3 nucleotide sequence: TGCAGTGCTCCCATGAACACTGAAGCTTTCTTT. Translation gives CSAPMNTEAFF.

V gene TRBV7-9 combines with J gene TRBJ1-5; TRBD1 matches 7 bases. The CDR3 contains 17 residues. Germline CDR1 and CDR2: SEHNR and FQNEAQ (reference sequence). V was clipped by 5 bases and J by 3 bases; unmatched bases: 13. In DNA form, the CDR3 reads TGTGCCAGCAGCGGAGGGCGACAGGGAGCCTTCAATCAGCCCCAGCATTTT. It yields the protein CASSGGRQGAFNQPQHF.

The V gene is TRBV30, the J gene TRBJ2-2; D perhaps matches TRBD1 (5 bases). Germline V gene data show CDR1 as GTSNPN and CDR2 as SVGIG (reference sequence). The CDR3 runs 15 residues. Trimming removed 5 bases from V and 7 bases from J, with 20 bases in between. As DNA, the CDR3 is TGTGCCTGGGCCAGGTTAGGGGCGGCGCACGGGGAGCTGTTTTTT. Translation gives CAWARLGAAHGELFF.

This chain links TRBV5-1 with TRBJ2-7; 8 bases are a match to TRBD1. The CDR3 is made up of 16 amino acids. Trimming took 4 bases from V and 3 from J; bases not matched to a gene: 12. Germline V gives CDR1 SGHRS, CDR2 YFSETQ. CDR3 in amino acids: CASSPTSGTGDYEQYF. CDR3 nucleotides: TGCGCCAGCAGCCCAACTTCCGGGACAGGTGACTACGAGCAGTACTTC.

The chain's CDR3 is CASVNSYNEQFF. The CDR3 DNA reads as TGCGCCAGCGTTAACTCCTACAATGAGCAGTTCTTC. The chain recombines TRBV10-1 with TRBJ2-1; D is unclear. The CDR3 length is 12 residues. V was trimmed by 8 bases and J by 0 bases, leaving 5 bases between them. Germline lookup yields CDR1 WNHNN and CDR2 SYGVQD (reference sequence).

The genes are TRBV6-6 and TRBJ1-5; D is unclear. V lost 2 bases, J lost 5 bases, and 13 bases lay in between. Germline V lookup: CDR1 MNHNY, CDR2 SVGAGI (reference sequence). This CDR3 comprises 15 residues. CDR3 nucleotides: TGTGCCAGCAGTTACGGTCCTAACGGTCATCAGCCCCAGCATTTT. Its translation is CASSYGPNGHQPQHF.